One and the same sample provided the 28 T cell receptor beta chains below, sequenced in a study of vaccination effects on CD4 cells after COVID-19. After expansion with viral peptide pools in the ViraFEST assay, antigen-specific CD4+ T cells were sequenced. Culture proceeded for 9 to 11 days, and CD4+ T cells were then isolated. Participants completed two doses of the BNT162b2 or mRNA-1273 vaccine. These receptors lack a known antigen. Profiling relied on immunoSEQ multiplex PCR, and the TCRdb table lists in-frame clones only, not all of them. The sample has about 46,000 clones; under 85% are singletons. Sequences were derived from CD4+ T cells from PBMCs cultured with HCoV-OC43 spike peptides, sampled after COVID-19 vaccination. The subset here: HCoV-OC43 spike overlapping peptide pool stimulation. Receptors originate from a human donor who received a COVID-19 vaccine.

This clone has just one count. DNA of the CDR3: TGTGCCAGCAGCTTATACGGGTTTGGCTACACCTTC. Its translation is CASSLYGFGYTF. The chain carries TRBV7-8 and TRBJ1-2, with unresolved D. Deletions cut 2 bases from V and 7 bases from J, with 8 bases between. CDR3 size: 12 residues. Germline V gene lookup returns CDR1 SGHVS and CDR2 FQNEAQ.

The rearrangement joins TRBV3-1 (or the pseudogene TRBV3-2) to TRBJ2-1; 12 bases fit TRBD2. Germline loops: CDR1 LGHDT, CDR2 YNNKEL (reference sequence). After removal of 1 base from V and 8 bases from J, the junction contained 6 bases not matched to a gene. The CDR3 consists of 16 residues. This CDR3 is CASSQAGTSGLYEQFF. The CDR3 DNA is TGTGCCAGCAGCCAAGCGGGGACTAGCGGGTTGTATGAGCAGTTCTTC.

This chain joins TRBV6-6 and TRBJ2-5; 8 positions match TRBD2. The CDR3 is 14 residues long. The germline V gene encodes CDR1 MNHNY and CDR2 SVGAGI (reference sequence). Trimming cost V 4 bases and J 4 bases; bases outside gene matches: 5. The CDR3 sequence: CASSSRSGAETQYF. The CDR3 DNA sequence: TGTGCCAGCAGTTCCCGTAGCGGGGCAGAGACCCAGTACTTC.

The chain joins TRBV4-1 to TRBJ2-7; TRBD1 matches 8 bases. With 2 bases clipped from V and 4 bases from J, the junction kept 22 bases outside the gene matches. The germline gives CDR1 MGHRA, CDR2 YSYEKL. The CDR3 length is 20 residues. The DNA of the CDR3 is TGCGCCAGCAGCCAAAATTGGCCCGGCGCTGCGGGGACAGGTGAATACGAGCAGTACTTC. Protein product: CASSQNWPGAAGTGEYEQYF.

The V call is TRBV30, the J call TRBJ1-5; D may be TRBD1 (6 bases). CDR1 GTSNPN and CDR2 SVGIG come from the germline V gene (reference sequence). The V end was cut by 0 bases, the J end by 6 bases, with 9 bases between. The CDR3 is made up of 13 amino acids. CDR3 loop: CAWSVGAIQPQHF. The CDR3 coding sequence is TGTGCCTGGAGTGTGGGGGCTATTCAGCCCCAGCATTTT.

This clone was counted only a few times. This chain joins TRBV4-1 and TRBJ2-7; perhaps TRBD1 as D (6 bases). There are 18 residues in the CDR3. V was shortened by 2 bases and J by 1 base, with 21 bases between the two germline ends. From germline, CDR1 is MGHRA and CDR2 YSYEKL. CDR3: CASSQRLTGTTTSYEQYF. DNA of the CDR3: TGCGCCAGCAGCCAAAGACTGACCGGGACAACGACTTCCTACGAGCAGTACTTC.

The J gene is TRBJ2-7, the V gene TRBV10-3; no definite D call. CDR3 length: 12 amino acids. CDR1 and CDR2 (germline): ENHRY, SYGVKD. Trimming left V 3 bases short and J 2 bases short, with 5 bases between. The CDR3 nucleotides read TGTGCCATCAGTGAAGTCGCCTACGAGCAGTACTTC. This codes for CAISEVAYEQYF.

This clone has just a few counts. This chain links TRBV7-6 with TRBJ2-2, with a tentative D call TRBD2 (6 bases). Trimming stripped 5 bases from V and 2 bases from J, with 12 bases between. Germline V gene sequence: CDR1 SGHVS, CDR2 FNYEAQ. The CDR3 is 15 residues long. As DNA, the CDR3 is TGTGCCAGCAGCCCATTGGGGGGAAACACCGGGGAGCTGTTTTTT. Amino acid sequence: CASSPLGGNTGELFF. Full variable domain (remainder filled in from reference TRBV7-6 and TRBJ2-2): GAGVSQSPRYKVTKRGQDVALRCDPISGHVSLYWYRQALGQGPEFLTYFNYEAQQDKSGLPNDRFSAERPEGSISTLTIQRTEQRDSAMYRCASSPLGGNTGELFFGEGSRLTVL.

The chain links TRBV5-8 to TRBJ1-4; 11 bases agree with TRBD1. Unmatched junction bases numbered 7, after V lost 4 bases and J lost 8 bases. The CDR3 is 15 amino acids. Germline assignment: CDR1 SGHTS and CDR2 YDEGEE. The CDR3: CASSGRTGGREKLFF. The CDR3 nucleotides are TGTGCCAGCAGCGGAAGGACAGGGGGCCGCGAAAAACTGTTTTTT. Complete variable domain (other parts from reference TRBV5-8 and TRBJ1-4): EAGVTQSPTHLIKTRGQQATLRCSPISGHTSVYWYQQALGLGLQFLLWYDEGEERNRGNFPPRFSGRQFPNYSSELNVNALELEDSALYLCASSGRTGGREKLFFGSGTQLSVL.

The chain is built from TRBV29-1 and TRBJ2-1; D is possibly TRBD2 (5 bases). V was trimmed by 6 bases and J by 8 bases, leaving 26 bases between them. The CDR3 covers 16 residues. The germline V gene encodes CDR1 SQVTM and CDR2 ANQGSEA. The CDR3: CSVVNVRGIGRDEQFF. As DNA, the CDR3 is TGCAGCGTCGTGAACGTCCGGGGAATTGGTCGGGATGAGCAGTTCTTC.

This chain links TRBV10-3 with TRBJ2-7; 7 nucleotides align to TRBD1. V lost 7 bases, J lost 3 bases, and 9 bases stayed unmatched. CDR1 ENHRY and CDR2 SYGVKD come from the germline V gene. The CDR3 is made up of 14 amino acids. The CDR3: CAINTQGPNYEQYF. The CDR3 coding sequence is TGTGCCATCAATACACAGGGGCCTAACTACGAGCAGTACTTC.

This clone has only one observation. The rearrangement uses TRBV5-1 and TRBJ2-5, with D possibly matching TRBD2 (6 bases). The V end was cut by 4 bases, the J end by 4 bases, with 17 bases between. The CDR3 has 15 amino acids. The germline gives CDR1 SGHRS, CDR2 YFSETQ. CDR3 loop: CASSLSEGGAETQYF. In nucleotides, the CDR3 is TGCGCCAGCAGCCTGAGCGAAGGAGGGGCAGAGACCCAGTACTTC. The full variable domain, rest sourced from reference TRBV5-1 and TRBJ2-5, is KAGVTQTPRYLIKTRGQQVTLSCSPISGHRSVSWYQQTPGQGLQFLFEYFSETQRNKGNFPGRFSGRQFSNSRSEMNVSTLELGDSALYLCASSLSEGGAETQYFGPGTRLLVL.

The chain couples TRBV14 to TRBJ2-7; TRBD2 matches 7 bases. This CDR3 comprises 14 residues. The germline V gene encodes CDR1 SGHDN and CDR2 FVKESK. The V gene end was trimmed by 4 bases and the J gene end by 3 bases; junction bases not matched to a gene: 6. In DNA form, the CDR3 reads TGTGCCAGCAGCCCGCGATTAGCGGGCTACGAGCAGTACTTC. It yields the protein CASSPRLAGYEQYF.

The chain uses TRBV3-1 (or the pseudogene TRBV3-2) and TRBJ2-5; unclear D gene. The V gene lost 1 base and the J gene lost 7 bases, with 4 bases spanning the gap. CDR3 length: 11 amino acids. In germline, CDR1 is LGHDT, CDR2 YNNKEL (reference sequence). CDR3 sequence (DNA): TGTGCCAGCAGCCAAGCGGGGACCCAGTACTTC. The encoded protein is CASSQAGTQYF.

The CDR3 coding sequence is TGTGCCAGCAGCCAAGAAAGGGACGGCTACACCTTC. As protein: CASSQERDGYTF. The chain combines TRBV3-1 (or the pseudogene TRBV3-2) with TRBJ1-2; tentatively, D is TRBD1 (5 bases). CDR3 length equals 12 residues. The germline V gene encodes CDR1 LGHDT and CDR2 YNNKEL (reference sequence). V lost 0 bases and J lost 8, with 7 bases in between.

The V gene is TRBV5-6, the J gene TRBJ1-4; tentative D call: TRBD1 (5 bases). The V end was cut by 5 bases, the J end by 6 bases, with 8 bases between. Germline V lookup: CDR1 SGHDT, CDR2 YYEEEE. The length of the CDR3 is 12 residues. The CDR3 DNA sequence: TGTGCCAGCAGGGGACGAGATGAAAAACTGTTTTTT. Its translation: CASRGRDEKLFF.

This rearrangement joins TRBV27 to TRBJ2-7; no clear D gene. V lost 3 bases and J lost 7, with 13 bases in between. The CDR3 has 13 amino acids. Germline CDR1 MNHEY, CDR2 SMNVEV (reference sequence). CDR3: CASSFPASGEQYF. CDR3 bases: TGTGCCAGCAGTTTCCCCGCCTCGGGTGAGCAGTACTTC.

The chain is built from TRBV6-5 and TRBJ1-6; maybe TRBD1 (5 bases). Germline-derived CDR1 and CDR2 are MNHEY and SVGAGI. The V end was cut by 0 bases, the J end by 8 bases, with 14 bases between. The CDR3 consists of 16 residues. For the CDR3, the DNA is TGTGCCAGCAGTTACTCGTATCAGGGCGGGCATTCACCCCTCCACTTT. Protein: CASSYSYQGGHSPLHF.

This chain uses TRBV2 with TRBJ2-1; D gene unclear. The CDR3 is 15 amino acids. Germline CDR1 is SNHLY and CDR2 is FYNNEI. The V and J ends lost 6 bases and 0 bases respectively, with 12 bases between them. CDR3: CASRVWANSYNEQFF. The CDR3 bases are TGTGCCAGCAGAGTTTGGGCCAACTCCTACAATGAGCAGTTCTTC.

The rearrangement uses TRBV7-9 and TRBJ2-7; possibly TRBD1 for D (6 bases). The V gene lost 5 bases and the J gene lost 5 bases, with 16 bases spanning the gap. The length of the CDR3 is 14 residues. The germline gives CDR1 SEHNR, CDR2 FQNEAQ (reference sequence). The chain's CDR3 is CASSPRQAANEQYF. The CDR3 DNA sequence: TGTGCCAGCAGCCCCCGACAGGCCGCAAACGAGCAGTACTTC.

This chain connects TRBV5-1 to TRBJ2-3; a weak D match, TRBD2 (6 bases). V gave up 0 bases and J gave up 0 bases, with 14 bases separating them. Germline loops: CDR1 SGHRS, CDR2 YFSETQ. The CDR3 has 17 residues. The CDR3 loop reads CASSLVAERASTDTQYF. For the CDR3, the DNA is TGCGCCAGCAGCTTGGTGGCGGAGCGGGCTAGCACAGATACGCAGTATTTT.

The CDR3 reads CASTAWTGGIVPSNNEQFF. The CDR3 coding sequence is TGTGCCAGCACAGCCTGGACAGGGGGTATTGTACCCTCAAACAATGAGCAGTTCTTC. This chain joins TRBV2 and TRBJ2-1; 10 positions match TRBD1. V shed 7 bases, J shed 5 bases, and the junction held 20 bases outside the gene matches. CDR1 is SNHLY and CDR2 is FYNNEI in the germline V gene. This CDR3 spans 19 amino acids.

This sequence joins TRBV19 and TRBJ1-4, with TRBD1 matching 11 bases. The CDR3 has 15 residues. CDR1 LNHDA and CDR2 SQIVND come from the germline V gene (reference sequence). V dropped 6 bases and J dropped 8; count of bases not matched to a gene: 8. The CDR3 coding sequence is TGTGCCAGTAGCCCCGGGACAGGGGGATACGAAAAACTGTTTTTT. It yields the protein CASSPGTGGYEKLFF.

The chain joins TRBV11-3 to TRBJ2-1; TRBD2 matches at 8 bases. The CDR3 runs to 15 residues. Per germline, CDR1 SGHNT and CDR2 YENEEA. V shed 5 bases, J shed 8 bases, and the junction held 11 bases outside the gene matches. The DNA for the CDR3 is TGTGCCAGCAGCCTAGGTGTAGCGGGATTCTATGAGCAGTTCTTC. It yields the protein CASSLGVAGFYEQFF. Variable domain in full (rest from reference TRBV11-3 and TRBJ2-1): EAGVVQSPRYKIIEKKQPVAFWCNPISGHNTLYWYLQNLGQGPELLIRYENEEAVDDSQLPKDRFSAERLKGVDSTLKIQPAELGDSAVYLCASSLGVAGFYEQFFGPGTRLTVL.

The CDR3 DNA follows: TGTGCCAGCAGTTACTCTCCCGGGGGGATCAGCTACGAGCAGTACTTC. Protein: CASSYSPGGISYEQYF. V is TRBV6-5 and J is TRBJ2-7; 7 positions match TRBD2. The CDR3 length is 16 residues. CDR1 is MNHEY and CDR2 is SVGAGI in the germline V gene. With 0 bases clipped from V and 3 bases from J, the junction kept 8 bases outside the gene matches.

V and J are TRBV4-1 and TRBJ1-1, with a tentative D call TRBD1 (5 bases). Germline CDR1 is MGHRA and CDR2 is YSYEKL. The length of the CDR3 is 13 residues. V was shortened by 1 base and J by 6 bases, with 9 bases between the two germline ends. The CDR3 here is CASSQARTSEAFF. The CDR3, as DNA: TGCGCCAGCAGCCAAGCCCGGACATCTGAAGCTTTCTTT.

The chain combines TRBV5-1 with TRBJ1-1; D might be TRBD1 (6 bases). This CDR3 is 16 amino acids long. The V gene lost 6 bases and the J gene lost 1 base, with 19 bases spanning the gap. Germline-derived CDR1 and CDR2 are SGHRS and YFSETQ. The CDR3 here is CASTNHWAGENTEAFF. CDR3 in DNA: TGCGCCAGCACTAATCATTGGGCAGGGGAGAACACTGAAGCTTTCTTT.

The V and J genes are TRBV7-8 and TRBJ1-2; no reliable D call. V was cut by 1 base and J by 0 bases, with 9 bases left in between. The germline V gene has CDR1 SGHVS and CDR2 FQNEAQ. The CDR3 contains 15 residues. DNA for the CDR3: TGTGCCAGCAGCTTAGGGGCGAACGCTAACTATGGCTACACCTTC. Protein: CASSLGANANYGYTF.